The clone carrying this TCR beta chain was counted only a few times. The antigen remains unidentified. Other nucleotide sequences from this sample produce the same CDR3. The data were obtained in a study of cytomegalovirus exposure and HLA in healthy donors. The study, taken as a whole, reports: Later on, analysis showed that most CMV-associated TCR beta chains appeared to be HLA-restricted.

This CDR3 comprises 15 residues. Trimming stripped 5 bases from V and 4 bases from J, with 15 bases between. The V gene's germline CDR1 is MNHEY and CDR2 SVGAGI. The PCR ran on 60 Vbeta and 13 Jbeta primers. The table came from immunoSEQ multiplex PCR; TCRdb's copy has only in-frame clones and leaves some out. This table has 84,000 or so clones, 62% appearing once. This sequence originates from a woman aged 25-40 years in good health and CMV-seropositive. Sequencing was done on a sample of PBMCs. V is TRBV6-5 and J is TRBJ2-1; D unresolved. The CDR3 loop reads CASSLDPSRYNEQFF. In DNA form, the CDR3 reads TGTGCCAGCAGTCTCGACCCCTCCAGGTACAATGAGCAGTTCTTC.